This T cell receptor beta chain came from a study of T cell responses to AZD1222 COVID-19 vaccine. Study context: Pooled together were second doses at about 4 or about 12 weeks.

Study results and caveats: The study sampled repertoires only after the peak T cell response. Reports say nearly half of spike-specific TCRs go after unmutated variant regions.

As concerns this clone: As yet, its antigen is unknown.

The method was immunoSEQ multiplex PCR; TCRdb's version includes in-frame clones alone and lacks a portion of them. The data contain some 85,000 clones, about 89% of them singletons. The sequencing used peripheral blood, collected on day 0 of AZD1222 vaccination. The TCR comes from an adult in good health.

This CDR3 reads CASSYLRNNEQFF. CDR3 nucleotide sequence: TGCGCCAGCAGCTACCTGAGAAACAATGAGCAGTTCTTC. The chain employs TRBV5-1 and TRBJ2-1; D remains unclear. V was trimmed by 3 bases and J by 5 bases, leaving 9 bases between them. This CDR3 has 13 amino acids. The germline V gene has CDR1 SGHRS and CDR2 YFSETQ.